This TCR beta chain was observed in a study of blood T cell repertoires in COVID-19. Study-wide context: Samples taken during acute and convalescent COVID-19 were collected in the United States, Italy and Spain. PBMCs, B-cell-depleted T cells, or T cells were the source of the cDNA or gDNA that made up the material.

Clones were read by immunoSEQ multiplex PCR, and TCRdb kept only the in-frame ones, dropping some. The sample has 70,000 or so clones, about three quarters seen once. The CDR3 is made up of 14 amino acids. The V segment lost 7 bases and the J segment 3 bases; nucleotides outside the gene matches: 5. CDR1 and CDR2 from the germline V gene are MNHEY and SVGAGI. This chain links TRBV6-5 with TRBJ1-4; 7 nucleotides line up with TRBD1. Sequencing was done on a sample of peripheral blood. This receptor was obtained from a human donor in a cohort sampled during active COVID-19. The CDR3 loop reads CASTRQGANEKLFF. The CDR3 DNA follows: TGTGCCAGCACTAGACAGGGTGCTAATGAAAAACTGTTTTTT.